The source of this T cell receptor beta chain is a study of T-cell reconstitution after alpha-beta-depleted transplantation in children. The CDR3 has 12 residues. The V segment lost 4 bases and the J segment 9 bases; nucleotides outside the gene matches: 2. Preparing the TCRbeta library involved the use of unique molecular identifiers. MiXCR, run by TCRdb on the PCR reads, gives a single entry per CDR3 protein. The repertoire holds more than 450,000 distinct CDR3 sequences, with about 18% as singletons. This TCR derives from a human donor who donated a stem cell graft to a child with acute lymphoblastic leukemia. The source material was PBMCs from the stem cell graft donor, sampled from the stem cell graft. This chain connects TRBV12-3 or TRBV12-4 to TRBJ2-4, with 8 bases fitting TRBD2. CDR3 sequence reads: CASSSGLAIQYF. The CDR3, as DNA: TGTGCCAGCAGTTCCGGACTAGCCATTCAGTACTTC.